A selection of T cell receptor beta chains follows, all from one sample in a study of CD8+CD57+ T cells in acquired aplastic anemia. TCRdb processed the reads anew with MiXCR; each CDR3 protein has one entry. This sample has under 200,000 distinct CDR3 sequences, with about half found just once. The source material was sorted CD4+, CD8+, or CD8+CD57+ T cells (not recorded which) from PBMCs. These receptors came from a human donor with aplastic anemia. The CDR3 runs from the conserved cysteine through the conserved F or W. A D gene is named only where the DNA matches it firmly. Size is stated for part of the rows, as once, few or many counts, or as a class when the clone is expanded.

TRBV29-1	TRBD1	TRBJ2-5	NA	TGCAGCGGGACTTCACAGGGGTCTGGGACCCAGTACTTC	CSGTSQGSGTQYF
TRBV10-3	NA	TRBJ1-5	many	TGTGCCATCAGTGGCGTAGGAAATAGCAATCAGCCCCAGCATTTT	CAISGVGNSNQPQHF
TRBV6-8	NA	TRBJ2-5	few	TGTGCCAGCAGTACCCCGGGGGAGACCCAGTACTTC	CASSTPGETQYF
TRBV6-1	TRBD2	TRBJ2-3	once	TGTGCCAGCAGTGACGGGACTAGCGGGGCGGATACGCAGTATTTT	CASSDGTSGADTQYF
TRBV3-1	TRBD2	TRBJ2-3	NA	TGTGCCAGCAGCCGAAGACTAGCGGGAGTCGAGGCAGATACGCAGTATTTT	CASSRRLAGVEADTQYF
TRBV20-1	TRBD2	TRBJ2-1	NA	TGCAGTGCTAGGTCGACTAGCGGGGGGTACAATGAGCAGTTCTTC	CSARSTSGGYNEQFF
TRBV24-1	NA	TRBJ2-2	NA	TGTGCCACCAGTGATCCGACATTGAACACCGGGGAGCTGTTTTTT	CATSDPTLNTGELFF
TRBV7-8	TRBD2	TRBJ2-5	NA	TGTGCCAGCAGCCCGGGTAGTTGGCGGGGGGACCAAGAGACCCAGTACTTC	CASSPGSWRGDQETQYF
TRBV20-1	TRBD1	TRBJ2-7	NA	TGCAGTGCTGCAAGGGACAGCGGATACGAGCAGTACTTC	CSAARDSGYEQYF
TRBV5-1	NA	TRBJ2-7	many	TGCGCCAGCAGCTTGGCTGGGGAGCAGTACTTC	CASSLAGEQYF
TRBV24-1	TRBD2	TRBJ2-3	NA	TGTGCCACCAGTGATCCAGGGGCGGGAGGAAGTGTTGGTACGCAGTATTTT	CATSDPGAGGSVGTQYF
TRBV7-8	NA	TRBJ2-7	NA	TGTGCCAGCAGCGTATCCGGGACTGAAAGCTACGAGCAGTACTTC	CASSVSGTESYEQYF
TRBV5-6	TRBD1	TRBJ1-6	many	TGTGCCAGCACCTGGGGGACAGGGAGCAATTCACCCCTCCACTTT	CASTWGTGSNSPLHF
TRBV4-1	TRBD1	TRBJ2-4	few	TGCGCCAGCAGCCCTCTAGGGACAGACAAAAACATTCAGTACTTC	CASSPLGTDKNIQYF
TRBV2	NA	TRBJ1-1	NA	TGTGCCAGCAGTGACGGAATGGGGGGCGCTGAAGCTTTCTTT	CASSDGMGGAEAFF
TRBV6-5	NA	TRBJ2-3	NA	TGTGCCAGCAGTTACCTCCGGAACACAGATACGCAGTATTTT	CASSYLRNTDTQYF
TRBV10-2	NA	TRBJ1-5	few	TGCGCCAGCAGTGAGACAGGGACGAATCAGCCCCAGCATTTT	CASSETGTNQPQHF
TRBV20-1	NA	TRBJ1-2	NA	TGCAGTGCTAGAGCTGAACAAGGCTACACCTTC	CSARAEQGYTF
TRBV12-3/TRBV12-4	TRBD1	TRBJ2-1	NA	TGTGCCAGCAGGTCGGGACAGGGGTCTTACAATGAGCAGTTCTTC	CASRSGQGSYNEQFF
TRBV27	NA	TRBJ1-1	few	TGTGCCAGCAGTCTACGGGACATAACCACTGAAGCTTTCTTT	CASSLRDITTEAFF
TRBV25-1	NA	TRBJ2-6	NA	TGTGCCAGCAGTGAAGCTGGAGCCAACGTCCTGACTTTC	CASSEAGANVLTF
TRBV20-1	TRBD2	TRBJ2-1	many	TGCAGTGCTAGCCCCGGGGGGGCCCGGAGATTCAATGAGCAGTTCTTC	CSASPGGARRFNEQFF
TRBV7-9	NA	TRBJ1-1	many	TGTGCCAGCAGCTTAAGCGGGGCGACAGCGAACACTGAAGCTTTCTTT	CASSLSGATANTEAFF
TRBV7-9	NA	TRBJ1-4	many	TGTGCCAGCAGCTTCAGAGAGGGTGAAAAACTGTTTTTT	CASSFREGEKLFF
TRBV4-2	TRBD2	TRBJ2-3	many	TGTGCCAGCGGCCAAGAGCGAGGGAGGGCCGTAGATACGCAGTATTTT	CASGQERGRAVDTQYF
TRBV5-5	TRBD2	TRBJ2-3	many	TGTGCCAGCACCGCGGGGGGCATCGGGACAGATACGCAGTATTTT	CASTAGGIGTDTQYF
TRBV2	TRBD1	TRBJ1-5	many	TGTGCCAGCAGTACTGGACAGGGCAATCAGCCCCAGCATTTT	CASSTGQGNQPQHF
TRBV19	NA	TRBJ2-7	NA	TGTGCCACCACAGGGTCGCTGTACGAGCAGTACTTC	CATTGSLYEQYF
TRBV6-1	NA	TRBJ2-3	NA	TGTGCCAGCAGTCGAAAAGGGGGGTTAGGCACAGATACGCAGTATTTT	CASSRKGGLGTDTQYF
TRBV10-3	NA	TRBJ2-3	many	TGTGCCTCCCGAAAGGACACCGCTAGCACAGATACGCAGTATTTT	CASRKDTASTDTQYF
TRBV6-1	NA	TRBJ1-2	many	TGTGCCAGCAACCAAGGAGACGGCTACACCTTC	CASNQGDGYTF
TRBV7-9	TRBD1	TRBJ2-7	NA	TGTGCCAGCAGTCTTATGGGACAGGGGGCTTACGAGCAGTACTTC	CASSLMGQGAYEQYF
TRBV20-1	TRBD1	TRBJ2-1	NA	TGCAGTGCAAGTGGGGGACAGGGTCCGTCCTACAATGAGCAGTTCTTC	CSASGGQGPSYNEQFF
TRBV3-1	TRBD1	TRBJ1-6	many	TGTGCCAGCAGCCGACAGGGGAGAGGTTCACCCCTCCACTTT	CASSRQGRGSPLHF
TRBV7-3	NA	TRBJ2-2	NA	TGTGCCAGCAGCTTACAATACACCGGGGAGCTGTTTTTT	CASSLQYTGELFF
TRBV10-3	TRBD2	TRBJ2-7	NA	TGTGCCATCAGGATGGGACTAGCGGGGGAAGAGCAGTACTTC	CAIRMGLAGEEQYF
TRBV15	TRBD1	TRBJ2-7	few	TGTGCCACCAGCCCTCGCTTGGGACAGACCTACGAGCAGTACTTC	CATSPRLGQTYEQYF
TRBV29-1	NA	TRBJ1-1	few	TGCAGCGTTGTTCTGGGGGCGGTGGACACTGAAGCTTTCTTT	CSVVLGAVDTEAFF
TRBV24-1	NA	TRBJ1-5	NA	TGTGCCACCAGTGATCACAGGGTAGGGCAGCCCCAGCATTTT	CATSDHRVGQPQHF
TRBV19	NA	TRBJ2-7	NA	TGTGCCAGTAGTATCTCAAGTCAACCTCCCTACGAGCAGTACTTT	CASSISSQPPYEQYF
TRBV20-1	NA	TRBJ1-2	NA	TGCAGTTCCCCTAGGACAGAAGCTAACTATGGCTACACCTTC	CSSPRTEANYGYTF
TRBV19	TRBD2	TRBJ2-7	many	TGTGCCAGTAGTCCTAGCGGGACGAGGACCTACGAGCAGTACTTC	CASSPSGTRTYEQYF
TRBV6-1	NA	TRBJ1-4	few	TGTGCCAGCAGTGAAGCCGGGCAGGGAAAAAAACTGTTTTTT	CASSEAGQGKKLFF
TRBV2	TRBD1	TRBJ2-7	NA	TGTGCCAGCAGCACCAAGGACAGGGCCCACTACGAGCAGTACTTC	CASSTKDRAHYEQYF
TRBV29-1	NA	TRBJ1-2	NA	TGCAGCGTTGAAGACAGGCATACACACTATGGCTACACCTTC	CSVEDRHTHYGYTF
TRBV5-1	TRBD2	TRBJ2-7	NA	TGCGCCAGCAGCGGCAGCGGGAGAACCTACGAGCAGTACTTC	CASSGSGRTYEQYF
TRBV19	NA	TRBJ1-1	NA	TGTGCCAGTAGTAATGTCGGGGGTAAAACTGAAGCTTTCTTT	CASSNVGGKTEAFF
TRBV11-2	NA	TRBJ2-3	NA	TGTGCCAGCAGCTTATCACAATCCCCTAGCACAGATACGCAGTATTTT	CASSLSQSPSTDTQYF
TRBV10-3	NA	TRBJ2-5	NA	TGTGCCATCAGTGATTCGACAGAGCGACAAGAGACCCAGTACTTC	CAISDSTERQETQYF
TRBV19	TRBD1	TRBJ2-7	many	TGTGCCAGTAGTACCACCCGGACAGGCCCCACTTCCTACGAGCAGTACTTC	CASSTTRTGPTSYEQYF
TRBV27	TRBD2	TRBJ2-7	NA	TGTGCCAGCGGGCGGACTAGCGGGCACGAGCAGTACTTC	CASGRTSGHEQYF
TRBV29-1	TRBD1	TRBJ2-1	once	TGCAGCTCACGGACAGGGGACGATTTCAATGAGCAGTTCTTC	CSSRTGDDFNEQFF